This T cell receptor beta chain originates from a study of cytomegalovirus exposure and HLA in healthy donors. The wider study: The 95 to 150 validation repertoires used a platform that matched the one used for the roughly 700 first-cohort repertoires, as a later analysis reported.

This clone turned up a few times. J lost 5 bases, V lost 4 bases, and 10 bases had no gene match. The length of the CDR3 is 15 residues. The germline gives CDR1 SGHRS, CDR2 YFSETQ. Assay used: immunoSEQ multiplex PCR; TCRdb lists only in-frame clones, some missing. The repertoire holds about 140,000 clones, with 85% to 90% as singletons. Input material: PBMCs. The sequence was collected from a man between 18 and 35 years old in good health and CMV-seronegative. The chain links TRBV5-1 to TRBJ2-7; 9 bases line up with TRBD2. The CDR3, as DNA: TGCGCCAGCAGCCCCGGGGGGACTAGCAGCCACGAGCAGTACTTC. It encodes CASSPGGTSSHEQYF.